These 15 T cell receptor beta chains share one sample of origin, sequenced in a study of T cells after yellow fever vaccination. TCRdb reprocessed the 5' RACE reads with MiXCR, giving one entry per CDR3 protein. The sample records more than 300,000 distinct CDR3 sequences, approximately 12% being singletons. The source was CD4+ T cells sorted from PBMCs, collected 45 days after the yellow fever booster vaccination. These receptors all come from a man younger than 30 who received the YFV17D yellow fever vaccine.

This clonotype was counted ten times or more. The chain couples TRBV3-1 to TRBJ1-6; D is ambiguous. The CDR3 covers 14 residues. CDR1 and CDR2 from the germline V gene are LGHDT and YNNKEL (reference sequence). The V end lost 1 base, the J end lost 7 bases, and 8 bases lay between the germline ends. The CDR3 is CASSQVGWNSPLHF. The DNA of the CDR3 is TGTGCCAGCAGCCAAGTTGGATGGAATTCACCCCTCCACTTT. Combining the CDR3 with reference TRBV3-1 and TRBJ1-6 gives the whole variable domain DTAVSQTPKYLVTQMGNDKSIKCEQNLGHDTMYWYKQDSKKFLKIMFSYNNKELIINETVPNRFSPKSPDKAHLNLHINSLELGDSAVYFCASSQVGWNSPLHFGNGTRLTVT.

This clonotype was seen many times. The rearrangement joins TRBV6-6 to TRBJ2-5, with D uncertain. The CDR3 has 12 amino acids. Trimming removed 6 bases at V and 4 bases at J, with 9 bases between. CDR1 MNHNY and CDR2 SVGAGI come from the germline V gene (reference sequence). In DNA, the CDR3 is TGTGCCAGCAGCCAAGACTCAGAGACCCAGTACTTC. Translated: CASSQDSETQYF.

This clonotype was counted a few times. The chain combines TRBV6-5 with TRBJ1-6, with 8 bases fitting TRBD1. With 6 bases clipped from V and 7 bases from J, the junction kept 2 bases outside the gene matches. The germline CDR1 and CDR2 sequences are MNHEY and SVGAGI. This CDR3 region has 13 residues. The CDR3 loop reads CASSQGANSPLHF. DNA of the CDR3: TGTGCCAGCAGCCAGGGGGCGAATTCACCCCTCCACTTT.

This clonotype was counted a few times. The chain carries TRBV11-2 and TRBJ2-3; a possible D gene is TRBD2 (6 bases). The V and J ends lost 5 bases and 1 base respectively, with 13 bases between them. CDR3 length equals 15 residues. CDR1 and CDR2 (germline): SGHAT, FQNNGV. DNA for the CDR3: TGTGCCAGCAGCCCCTTGCGGGGAGGCACAGATACGCAGTATTTT. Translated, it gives CASSPLRGGTDTQYF.

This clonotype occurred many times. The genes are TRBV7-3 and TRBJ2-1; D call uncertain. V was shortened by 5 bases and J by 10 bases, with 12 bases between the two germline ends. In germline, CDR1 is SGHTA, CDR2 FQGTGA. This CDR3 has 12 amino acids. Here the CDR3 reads CASSATLGEQFF. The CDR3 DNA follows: TGTGCCAGCAGCGCCACCCTGGGCGAGCAGTTCTTC.

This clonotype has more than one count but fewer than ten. The CDR3 is CASSRTRGTDTQYF. Written as DNA, the CDR3 is TGTGCCAGCAGCCGGACGAGGGGCACAGATACGCAGTATTTT. This rearrangement joins TRBV5-8 to TRBJ2-3; D is perhaps TRBD2 (5 bases). The CDR3 runs to 14 residues. Germline CDR1 and CDR2: SGHTS and YDEGEE. Trimming left V 4 bases short and J 1 base short, with 10 bases between.

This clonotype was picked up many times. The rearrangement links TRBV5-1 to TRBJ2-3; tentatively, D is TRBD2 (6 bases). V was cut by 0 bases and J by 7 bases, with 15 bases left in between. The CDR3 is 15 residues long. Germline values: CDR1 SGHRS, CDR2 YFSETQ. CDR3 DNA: TGCGCCAGCAGCTTGGTTGCGACTAGTGAGAATACGCAGTATTTT. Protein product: CASSLVATSENTQYF.

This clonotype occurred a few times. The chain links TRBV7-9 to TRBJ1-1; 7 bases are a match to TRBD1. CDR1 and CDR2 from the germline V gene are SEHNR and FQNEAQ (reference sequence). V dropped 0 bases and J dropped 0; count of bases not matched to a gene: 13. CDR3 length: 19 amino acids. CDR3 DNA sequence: TGTGCCAGCAGCTTAGCGAGGGGGCAGCTGAAAATAATGAACACTGAAGCTTTCTTT. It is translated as CASSLARGQLKIMNTEAFF.

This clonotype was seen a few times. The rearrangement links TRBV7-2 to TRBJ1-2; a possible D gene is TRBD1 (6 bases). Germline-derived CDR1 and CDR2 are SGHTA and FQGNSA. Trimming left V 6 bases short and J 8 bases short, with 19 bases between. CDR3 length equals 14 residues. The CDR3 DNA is TGTGCCAGCAGTCGACAGCAGGGGTTTGGCGGCTACACCTTC. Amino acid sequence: CASSRQQGFGGYTF.

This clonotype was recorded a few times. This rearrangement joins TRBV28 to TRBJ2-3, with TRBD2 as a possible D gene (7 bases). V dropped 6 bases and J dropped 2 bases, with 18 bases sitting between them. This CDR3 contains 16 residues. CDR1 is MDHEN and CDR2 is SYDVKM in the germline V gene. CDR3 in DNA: TGTGCCAGCAGAACAGGGAGGCGGGGGACCACAGATACGCAGTATTTT. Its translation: CASRTGRRGTTDTQYF.

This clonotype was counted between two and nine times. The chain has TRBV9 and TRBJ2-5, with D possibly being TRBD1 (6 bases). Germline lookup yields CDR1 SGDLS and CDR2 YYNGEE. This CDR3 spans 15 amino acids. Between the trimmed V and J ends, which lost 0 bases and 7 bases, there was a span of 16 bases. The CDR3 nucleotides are TGTGCCAGCAGCGTAGATGGGGGCCAAACCGGGACCCAGTACTTC. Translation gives CASSVDGGQTGTQYF.

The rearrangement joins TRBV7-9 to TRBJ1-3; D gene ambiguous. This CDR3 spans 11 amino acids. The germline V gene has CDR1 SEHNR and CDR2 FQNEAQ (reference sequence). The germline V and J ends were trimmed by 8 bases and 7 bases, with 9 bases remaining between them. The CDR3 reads CASVKENTIYF. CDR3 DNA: TGTGCCAGCGTAAAAGAGAACACCATATATTTT.

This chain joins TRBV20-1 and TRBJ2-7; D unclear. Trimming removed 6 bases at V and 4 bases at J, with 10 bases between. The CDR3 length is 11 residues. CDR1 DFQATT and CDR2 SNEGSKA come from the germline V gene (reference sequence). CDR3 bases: TGCAGTGCCGCCTCAAGTTACGAGCAGTACGTC. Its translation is CSAASSYEQYV.

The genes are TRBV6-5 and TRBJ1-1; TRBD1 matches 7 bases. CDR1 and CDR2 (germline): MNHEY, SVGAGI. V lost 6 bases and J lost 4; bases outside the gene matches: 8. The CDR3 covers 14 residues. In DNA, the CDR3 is TGTGCCAGCAGCTCCCCCGCAGGGGGCACTGAAGCTTTCTTT. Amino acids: CASSSPAGGTEAFF.

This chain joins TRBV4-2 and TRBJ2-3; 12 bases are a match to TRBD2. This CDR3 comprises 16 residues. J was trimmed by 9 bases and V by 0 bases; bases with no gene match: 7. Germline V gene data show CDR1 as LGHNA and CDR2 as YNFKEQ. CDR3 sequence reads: CASSQDLAGGSGTQYF. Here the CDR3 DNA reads TGTGCCAGCAGCCAAGATCTAGCGGGGGGGTCGGGGACGCAGTATTTT.